The clone carrying this T cell receptor beta chain was counted between two and nine times. Antigen unknown. Each CDR3 protein gets one entry after TCRdb re-called the 5' RACE reads with MiXCR. The repertoire holds around 770,000 distinct CDR3 sequences, about 12% seen once, with just over 0.5% in the top ten. The data originate from a study of CD8 T cells in ankylosing spondylitis. Overall study findings and caveats: Made up of eight highly homologous variants, a TCR beta motif appeared characteristic of ankylosing spondylitis blood.

This CDR3 region has 13 residues. Germline CDR1 is KGHSH and CDR2 is LQKENI. The ends were cut back, 1 base at V and 0 bases at J, with 4 bases in the middle. The TCR comes from a male donor with ankylosing spondylitis. This chain uses TRBV18 with TRBJ2-7; D unresolved. Sequencing was done on a sample of blood, either unsorted or a sorted T cell fraction (not recorded which). CDR3 sequence: CASSPQTSYEQYF. CDR3 sequence (DNA): TGTGCCAGCTCACCACAGACCTCCTACGAGCAGTACTTC.